The rows below give T cell receptor beta chains drawn from one sample of a study of regulatory dendritic cells for organ transplantation. Assay used: immunoSEQ multiplex PCR; TCRdb lists only in-frame clones, some missing. The profile shows about 29,000 clones, about four fifths of them singletons. What was sequenced was naive CD4+ T cells from blood. These receptors originate from a human donor in good health. Both conserved end residues are part of each CDR3. The order of the fields is clone size, J gene, V gene, D gene, CDR3 DNA, CDR3 protein. D genes are given only for firm matches. The size of a clone is reported for some rows only, either as once, few or many, or as a class for expanded clones.

clone_size: .
j_call: TRBJ2-1
v_call: TRBV6-1
d_call: TRBD1
cdr3_nt: TGTGCCATTGAAAGGGACAGGGCTGAAAAGCAGTTCTTC
cdr3_aa: CAIERDRAEKQFF

clone_size: .
j_call: TRBJ2-4
v_call: TRBV4-1
d_call: TRBD1
cdr3_nt: TGCGCCAGCAGCCAGGGACAGGAGATAGCCAAAAACATTCAGTACTTC
cdr3_aa: CASSQGQEIAKNIQYF

clone_size: .
j_call: TRBJ1-1
v_call: TRBV5-1
d_call: .
cdr3_nt: TGCGCCAGCAGCTCAGCACAGGGTGGTCGGACTGAAGCTTTCTTT
cdr3_aa: CASSSAQGGRTEAFF

clone_size: once
j_call: TRBJ2-3
v_call: TRBV29-1
d_call: .
cdr3_nt: TGCAGCGTTGAGGCCAGCGCCGATACGCAGTATTTT
cdr3_aa: CSVEASADTQYF

clone_size: .
j_call: TRBJ2-7
v_call: TRBV6-1
d_call: .
cdr3_nt: TGTGCCAGCAGTGAAAGGGGCGGCTACGAGCAGTACTTC
cdr3_aa: CASSERGGYEQYF

clone_size: .
j_call: TRBJ1-6
v_call: TRBV5-8
d_call: TRBD1
cdr3_nt: TGTGCCAGCAGCATTACAGGGGATTTCTATAATTCACCCCTCCACTTT
cdr3_aa: CASSITGDFYNSPLHF

clone_size: .
j_call: TRBJ1-5
v_call: TRBV6-6
d_call: .
cdr3_nt: TGTGCCAGCTCCCGGAGGGAACTGCAGCAGCCCCAGCATTTT
cdr3_aa: CASSRRELQQPQHF

clone_size: .
j_call: TRBJ1-6
v_call: TRBV2
d_call: .
cdr3_nt: TGTGCCAGCAGTGAATCTGATGGAACGGGGGGACCCCTCCACTTT
cdr3_aa: CASSESDGTGGPLHF

clone_size: .
j_call: TRBJ1-5
v_call: TRBV18
d_call: TRBD1
cdr3_nt: TGTGCCAGCTCACCGGGGACAGGCAATCAGCCCCAGCATTTT
cdr3_aa: CASSPGTGNQPQHF

clone_size: once
j_call: TRBJ1-2
v_call: TRBV9
d_call: .
cdr3_nt: TGTGCCAGCAGCCCCGCCGACAGATACTATGGCTACACCTTC
cdr3_aa: CASSPADRYYGYTF

clone_size: .
j_call: TRBJ1-1
v_call: TRBV6-1
d_call: .
cdr3_nt: TGTGCCAGCAGTATGGGCCGCAACACTGAAGCTTTCTTT
cdr3_aa: CASSMGRNTEAFF

clone_size: .
j_call: TRBJ2-7
v_call: TRBV29-1
d_call: .
cdr3_nt: TGCAGCGTTAGGCGGCCCAGCTCCTACGAGCAGTACTTC
cdr3_aa: CSVRRPSSYEQYF

clone_size: .
j_call: TRBJ1-4
v_call: TRBV5-1
d_call: TRBD1
cdr3_nt: TGCGCCAGCAGCTTGTTGGACAGGGGAACAACTAATGAAAAACTGTTTTTT
cdr3_aa: CASSLLDRGTTNEKLFF

clone_size: .
j_call: TRBJ2-1
v_call: TRBV5-1
d_call: TRBD1
cdr3_nt: TGCGCCAGCAGCCAACCGACAGGGCTCCACAATGAGCAGTTCTTC
cdr3_aa: CASSQPTGLHNEQFF

clone_size: .
j_call: TRBJ1-2
v_call: TRBV18
d_call: .
cdr3_nt: TGTGCCAGCTCCCGGGGAACGGGTCTTAACTATGGCTACACCTTC
cdr3_aa: CASSRGTGLNYGYTF

clone_size: .
j_call: TRBJ2-2
v_call: TRBV4-1
d_call: TRBD2
cdr3_nt: TGCGCCAGCAGCCCCCGGACTAGCGGGGGGAACACCGGGGAGCTGTTTTTT
cdr3_aa: CASSPRTSGGNTGELFF

clone_size: .
j_call: TRBJ2-3
v_call: TRBV7-2
d_call: TRBD2
cdr3_nt: TGTGCCAGCAGCTTAGACAGCGGGGGGGCCGGTACGCAGTATTTT
cdr3_aa: CASSLDSGGAGTQYF

clone_size: once
j_call: TRBJ2-7
v_call: TRBV25-1
d_call: TRBD1
cdr3_nt: TGTGCCAGCAGCCCCCGGGACAGGGGATGGCAGTACTTC
cdr3_aa: CASSPRDRGWQYF

clone_size: .
j_call: TRBJ1-2
v_call: TRBV10-3
d_call: TRBD1
cdr3_nt: TGTGCCATCAGTGAGTCGAGGGGACAGGGAAAGAATGGCTACACCTTC
cdr3_aa: CAISESRGQGKNGYTF

clone_size: .
j_call: TRBJ1-1
v_call: TRBV18
d_call: .
cdr3_nt: TGTGCCAGCTCAACCGGAGGGCGAATGAACACTGAAGCTTTCTTT
cdr3_aa: CASSTGGRMNTEAFF

clone_size: once
j_call: TRBJ2-2
v_call: TRBV11-2
d_call: TRBD2
cdr3_nt: TGTGCCAGCAGCTTACGCGCGGGGGGAACCGGGGAGCTGTTTTTT
cdr3_aa: CASSLRAGGTGELFF

clone_size: .
j_call: TRBJ1-2
v_call: TRBV5-1
d_call: .
cdr3_nt: TGCGCCAGCATGGAGGGTCAGACGTCCACTTATGGCTACACCTTC
cdr3_aa: CASMEGQTSTYGYTF

clone_size: .
j_call: TRBJ2-3
v_call: TRBV5-4
d_call: TRBD2
cdr3_nt: TGTGCCAGCAGCCGGCGGACTAGCGGGGGGGGCGGAGATACGCAGTATTTT
cdr3_aa: CASSRRTSGGGGDTQYF

clone_size: .
j_call: TRBJ2-1
v_call: TRBV4-2
d_call: .
cdr3_nt: TGTGCCAGCAGCCAAGTTGGCCCCCTAGCGACCCTGGATGAGCAGTTCTTC
cdr3_aa: CASSQVGPLATLDEQFF

clone_size: .
j_call: TRBJ1-1
v_call: TRBV29-1
d_call: TRBD1
cdr3_nt: TGCAGCGTTGAAGATAGTCCAGGGGGCACTGAAGCTTTCTTT
cdr3_aa: CSVEDSPGGTEAFF

clone_size: .
j_call: TRBJ2-2
v_call: TRBV14
d_call: .
cdr3_nt: TGTGCCAGTAGCGCCTCGAGAACCGGGGAGCTGTTTTTT
cdr3_aa: CASSASRTGELFF

clone_size: once
j_call: TRBJ1-2
v_call: TRBV11-1
d_call: .
cdr3_nt: TGTGCCAGCAGCTTAGGAAAGGGAGCTAACTATGGCTACACCTTC
cdr3_aa: CASSLGKGANYGYTF

clone_size: .
j_call: TRBJ2-1
v_call: TRBV4-1
d_call: TRBD2
cdr3_nt: TGCGCCAGCAGCCATCTCGGACTAGCGGGTGTAAATGAGCAGTTCTTC
cdr3_aa: CASSHLGLAGVNEQFF

clone_size: .
j_call: TRBJ2-3
v_call: TRBV7-2
d_call: .
cdr3_nt: TGTGCCAGCAGCTTAGGACTCGACCGGGGGCAGTATTTT
cdr3_aa: CASSLGLDRGQYF

clone_size: .
j_call: TRBJ1-6
v_call: TRBV19
d_call: .
cdr3_nt: TGTGCCGCCGGAGGGGCCTCGGGCTCCTATAATTCACCCCTCCACTTT
cdr3_aa: CAAGGASGSYNSPLHF

clone_size: .
j_call: TRBJ2-1
v_call: TRBV9
d_call: .
cdr3_nt: TGTGCCAGCAGCACCGAGAGCTACAATGAGCAGTTCTTC
cdr3_aa: CASSTESYNEQFF

clone_size: .
j_call: TRBJ2-2
v_call: TRBV5-1
d_call: .
cdr3_nt: TGCGCCAGCAGCTTCGAGGGGGACATCGGGGAGCTGTTTTTT
cdr3_aa: CASSFEGDIGELFF

clone_size: .
j_call: TRBJ1-1
v_call: TRBV18
d_call: .
cdr3_nt: TGTGCCAGCTCGTCAGGGTCGGCTGAGAGCACTGAAGCTTTCTTT
cdr3_aa: CASSSGSAESTEAFF

clone_size: .
j_call: TRBJ2-7
v_call: TRBV5-1
d_call: TRBD1
cdr3_nt: TGCGCCAGCAGCCGACAACAGGGGGGAGGTAACTACGAGCAGTACTTC
cdr3_aa: CASSRQQGGGNYEQYF

clone_size: .
j_call: TRBJ2-7
v_call: TRBV5-1
d_call: TRBD2
cdr3_nt: TGCGCCAGCAGCCGAGGCTTTTCTAGCGGGGTCTACGAGCAGTACTTC
cdr3_aa: CASSRGFSSGVYEQYF

clone_size: .
j_call: TRBJ1-1
v_call: TRBV7-3
d_call: TRBD1
cdr3_nt: TGTGCCAGCAGCTTAAACCCTACAGGGGGCAAAACTGAAGCTTTCTTT
cdr3_aa: CASSLNPTGGKTEAFF

clone_size: once
j_call: TRBJ2-5
v_call: TRBV2
d_call: TRBD2
cdr3_nt: TGTGCCAGCAAAGGAGGGAGGGGTGGGCAAGAGACCCAGTACTTC
cdr3_aa: CASKGGRGGQETQYF

clone_size: .
j_call: TRBJ2-1
v_call: TRBV20-1
d_call: .
cdr3_nt: TGCAGTGCCGGGGGAAATGAGCAGTTCTTC
cdr3_aa: CSAGGNEQFF

clone_size: .
j_call: TRBJ2-3
v_call: TRBV11-1
d_call: .
cdr3_nt: TGTGCCAGCAGTCCACTGTACAGTACAGATACGCAGTATTTT
cdr3_aa: CASSPLYSTDTQYF

clone_size: .
j_call: TRBJ2-5
v_call: TRBV29-1
d_call: TRBD2
cdr3_nt: TGCAGCGTTGGTCGCGGGGGGGCGCAAGAGACCCAGTACTTC
cdr3_aa: CSVGRGGAQETQYF

clone_size: .
j_call: TRBJ1-2
v_call: TRBV19
d_call: .
cdr3_nt: TGTGCCAGTAGTATAGATAAGGGGGACTATGGCTACACCTTC
cdr3_aa: CASSIDKGDYGYTF